These 31 T cell receptor beta chains were all obtained from the same sample, sequenced in a study of early T cells in non-severe SARS-CoV-2 infection. TCRdb called the 5' RACE reads again in MiXCR, with one record for every CDR3 protein. The table includes 60,000 or so distinct CDR3 sequences, around an eighth detected once. Input material: whole blood. These receptors were obtained from an adult who was a healthcare worker with PCR-confirmed SARS-CoV-2 infection or an uninfected control (not recorded which).

This clonotype has ten or more counts. The rearrangement links TRBV20-1 to TRBJ1-2, with TRBD1 matching 9 bases. Germline loops: CDR1 DFQATT, CDR2 SNEGSKA (reference sequence). The CDR3 runs 13 residues. Trimming at V came to 6 bases and at J to 7 bases, leaving 9 bases not matched to a gene. The CDR3 protein is CSARTGQGFGYTF. In nucleotides, the CDR3 is TGCAGTGCCCGTACCGGACAGGGGTTTGGCTACACCTTC.

The chain employs TRBV30 and TRBJ1-4; weak D call: TRBD1 (6 bases). CDR3 size: 16 residues. V was clipped by 0 bases and J by 8 bases, with 19 bases between them. Germline V gene sequence: CDR1 GTSNPN, CDR2 SVGIG (reference sequence). CDR3 nucleotides: TGTGCCTGGAGTGTACCTAGTGTCCGGAGGGGGGAAAAACTGTTTTTT. The encoded protein is CAWSVPSVRRGEKLFF.

The DNA for the CDR3 is TGTGCCAGCAGCTCCGGACAGTTCCAAGAGACCCAGTACTTC. Its translation: CASSSGQFQETQYF. The chain links TRBV5-6 to TRBJ2-5; tentatively, D is TRBD1 (6 bases). Trimming pared 3 bases from V and 1 base from J, leaving 10 bases between. Germline V gives CDR1 SGHDT, CDR2 YYEEEE. The CDR3 covers 14 residues.

The V call is TRBV10-3, the J call TRBJ1-5; D may be TRBD1 (5 bases). The CDR3 contains 15 residues. The ends were cut back, 0 bases at V and 2 bases at J, with 8 bases in the middle. The germline V gene encodes CDR1 ENHRY and CDR2 SYGVKD. The CDR3 DNA sequence: TGTGCCATCAGTGAGTCGGGGGATGGCAATCAGCCCCAGCATTTT. This gives the protein CAISESGDGNQPQHF.

This chain's CDR3 is CASKTLEREKLFF. CDR3 sequence (DNA): TGTGCCAGCAAAACGCTAGAGAGGGAAAAACTGTTTTTT. J is TRBJ1-4 and V is TRBV27; D is uncertain. The CDR3 has 13 amino acids. Between the trimmed V and J ends, which lost 7 bases and 8 bases, there was a span of 14 bases. The germline CDR1 and CDR2 sequences are MNHEY and SMNVEV (reference sequence).

Worth noting for this clonotype: A much larger clone lies a single base off, so this may be a read error. The chain carries TRBV6-6 and TRBJ1-2, with 10 bases fitting TRBD1. CDR3 length equals 18 residues. Germline V gene data show CDR1 as MNHNY and CDR2 as SVGAGI (reference sequence). The CDR3 coding sequence is TGTGTCAGCAGTTCCCCAGCCCTACCGGGACAGGGGAGTAGTGGCTACACCTTC. It yields the protein CVSSSPALPGQGSSGYTF.

Ten or more counts support this clonotype. The chain links TRBV19 to TRBJ2-7, with 7 bases that match TRBD2. This CDR3 comprises 14 residues. Per the germline V gene, CDR1 is LNHDA and CDR2 is SQIVND (reference sequence). The ends lost 6 bases at V and 0 bases at J; junction bases unmatched: 5. CDR3 sequence (DNA): TGTGCCAGTAGCCCCGGGGGGATCTCCTACGAGCAGTACTTC. Translated: CASSPGGISYEQYF.

A few counts support this clonotype. This sequence joins TRBV29-1 and TRBJ1-1; D is possibly TRBD1 (6 bases). V gave up 1 base and J gave up 3 bases, with 15 bases separating them. The CDR3 is made up of 15 amino acids. Germline-derived CDR1 and CDR2 are SQVTM and ANQGSEA. The CDR3 DNA sequence: TGCAGCGTTGAAGGCTGGGGGCGCTTGGACACTGAAGCTTTCTTT. Translation gives CSVEGWGRLDTEAFF.

This clonotype was detected ten times or more. The chain has TRBV27 and TRBJ2-1; D might be TRBD2 (6 bases). Germline V gene lookup returns CDR1 MNHEY and CDR2 SMNVEV (reference sequence). Trimming took 7 bases from V and 4 from J, leaving 17 bases between them. The CDR3 has 15 amino acids. The DNA of the CDR3 is TGTGCCAGCACGCCGCGGGGAGGAGGTTACAATGAGCAGTTCTTC. This encodes CASTPRGGGYNEQFF.

This clonotype was observed at least ten times. The chain uses TRBV10-3 and TRBJ2-3, with TRBD2 identical over 7 bases. The CDR3 extends over 15 amino acids. CDR1 and CDR2 from the germline V gene are ENHRY and SYGVKD. J lost 3 bases, V lost 0 bases, and 3 bases had no gene match. The CDR3 coding sequence is TGTGCCATCAGTGAGTCGCGGGAGTCGACAGATACGCAGTATTTT. It yields the protein CAISESRESTDTQYF.

The genes are TRBV7-8 and TRBJ2-1; 8 positions match TRBD2. The V segment lost 0 bases and the J segment 8 bases; nucleotides outside the gene matches: 12. Looked up from germline, CDR1 is SGHVS and CDR2 is FQNEAQ. There are 17 residues in the CDR3. The CDR3 coding sequence is TGTGCCAGCAGCTTAGCGGATTTGGGACTAGTTTTCGATGAGCAGTTCTTC. Translating gives CASSLADLGLVFDEQFF.

This clonotype was counted a few times. The chain joins TRBV29-1 to TRBJ2-3; D possibly uses TRBD1 or TRBD2 (5 bases each). The CDR3 spans 12 residues. Germline loops: CDR1 SQVTM, CDR2 ANQGSEA. CDR3 region: CGAGPHTDTQYF. The CDR3 DNA follows: TGCGGGGCGGGCCCCCACACAGATACGCAGTATTTT.

This clonotype was detected only once. At one end, the junction sequence differs from germline, possibly due to a read error. The chain joins TRBV28 to TRBJ2-7; no definite D call. The CDR3 is 12 residues long. Germline CDR1 is MDHEN and CDR2 is SYDVKM. In DNA form, the CDR3 reads TGTGCCAGGGGGTATTGTGCCTACGGGCAGTACTTC. Its protein is CARGYCAYGQYF.

This clonotype was counted many times. This chain links TRBV21-1 with TRBJ2-7; the D call in the table, TRBD2, was not verified against the DNA. TRBV21-1 constitutes a pseudogene. This CDR3 has 17 amino acids. The CDR3 is CASSKDVAARLSYEQYF. Written as DNA, the CDR3 is TGTGCCAGCAGCAAAGATGTAGCGGCACGGTTATCCTACGAGCAGTACTTC.

J is TRBJ2-1 and V is TRBV12-3 or TRBV12-4, with D tentatively TRBD1 (6 bases). This CDR3 spans 15 amino acids. V was shortened by 6 bases and J by 1 base, with 13 bases between the two germline ends. The CDR3 reads CASSREGVSYNEQFF. For the CDR3, the DNA is TGTGCCAGCAGCCGTGAGGGGGTATCCTACAATGAGCAGTTCTTC.

This clonotype has more than one count but fewer than ten. This rearrangement joins TRBV6-6 to TRBJ2-7, with unresolved D. With 4 bases removed from V and 3 bases from J, the gap between germline ends came to 13 bases. Per the germline V gene, CDR1 is MNHNY and CDR2 is SVGAGI (reference sequence). This CDR3 has 14 amino acids. CDR3 coding DNA: TGTGCCAGCAGTTGGCCCCCAGTGTTCTACGAGCAGTACTTC. As protein: CASSWPPVFYEQYF.

Only a few counts were recorded for this clonotype. This chain uses TRBV7-9 with TRBJ1-1, with 7 bases matching TRBD1. Germline V CDR1 and CDR2: SEHNR, FQNEAQ (reference sequence). This CDR3 has 16 residues. The V gene end was trimmed by 5 bases and the J gene end by 4 bases; junction bases not matched to a gene: 13. CDR3 in DNA: TGTGCCAGCAGCCGATACACCGGGACAGCCCCCACTGAAGCTTTCTTT. This gives the protein CASSRYTGTAPTEAFF. Looking up the rest from reference TRBV7-9 and TRBJ1-1 gives the full variable domain: DTGVSQNPRHKITKRGQNVTFRCDPISEHNRLYWYRQTLGQGPEFLTYFQNEAQLEKSRLLSDRFSAERPKGSFSTLEIQRTEQGDSAMYLCASSRYTGTAPTEAFFGQGTRLTVV.

This clonotype was recorded at least ten times. This rearrangement joins TRBV12-3 or TRBV12-4 to TRBJ2-1, with a weak D call TRBD2 (5 bases). V lost 4 bases and J 9 bases, leaving 16 bases between the germline ends. This CDR3 comprises 14 residues. Here the CDR3 reads CASSSTKATFEQFF. CDR3 in DNA: TGTGCCAGCAGTTCGACTAAAGCTACGTTTGAGCAGTTCTTC.

V is TRBV28 and J is TRBJ1-6; 7 bases are a match to TRBD1. The V and J ends lost 9 bases and 7 bases, in that order; junction bases with no gene match: 9. The CDR3 loop spans 14 amino acids. Germline loops: CDR1 MDHEN, CDR2 SYDVKM. DNA of the CDR3: TGTGCCAGTTCCCTCGACAGGGACAATTCACCCCTCCACTTT. Amino acid sequence: CASSLDRDNSPLHF.

This clonotype was counted ten times or more. The gene calls are TRBV20-1 and TRBJ2-5; TRBD1 matches at 10 bases. Germline V gene data show CDR1 as DFQATT and CDR2 as SNEGSKA (reference sequence). The trim removed 2 bases at V and 5 bases at J, leaving 11 bases unmatched. The CDR3 covers 16 residues. Written as DNA, the CDR3 is TGCAGTGCTAGAACCACATCGGGACAGGGGCTGGAGACCCAGTACTTC. This gives the protein CSARTTSGQGLETQYF.

This clonotype has just a few counts. The gene calls are TRBV29-1 and TRBJ1-1; no reliable D call. CDR1 is SQVTM, CDR2 ANQGSEA, per germline. The length of the CDR3 is 12 residues. The germline V and J ends were trimmed by 3 bases and 2 bases, with 7 bases remaining between them. The CDR3 reads CSVDPGNTEAFF. CDR3 nucleotide sequence: TGCAGCGTTGACCCGGGAAACACTGAAGCTTTCTTT.

In its sample, this clonotype was seen a few times. The V and J genes are TRBV3-1 and TRBJ2-5; D unresolved. The ends were cut back, 0 bases at V and 7 bases at J, with 6 bases in the middle. This CDR3 contains 12 residues. Looked up from germline, CDR1 is LGHDT and CDR2 is YNNKEL (reference sequence). As DNA, the CDR3 is TGTGCCAGCAGCCAAGACCGGTCGACCCAGTACTTC. Amino acids: CASSQDRSTQYF.

The gene calls are TRBV6-5 and TRBJ1-6; 7 positions agree with TRBD1. CDR3 length: 18 residues. Germline CDR1 is MNHEY and CDR2 is SVGAGI. J lost 12 bases, V lost 0 bases, and 17 bases had no gene match. The CDR3 loop is CASSYSTPGTAKDLPLHF. As DNA, the CDR3 is TGTGCCAGCAGTTACTCCACACCTGGGACAGCCAAGGACTTACCCCTCCACTTT.

This clonotype was observed many times. J is TRBJ1-1 and V is TRBV12-3 or TRBV12-4; a weak D match, TRBD1 (6 bases). The V and J ends lost 3 bases and 8 bases respectively, with 10 bases between them. This CDR3 is 12 amino acids long. The CDR3 protein is CASSFYGTEAFF. CDR3 DNA: TGTGCCAGCAGTTTTTACGGGACAGAAGCTTTCTTT.

This clonotype was observed a few times. The genes are TRBV11-3 and TRBJ1-3; D gene uncertain. Germline V gene sequence: CDR1 SGHNT, CDR2 YENEEA. This CDR3 comprises 20 residues. Trimming removed 0 bases at V and 0 bases at J, with 21 bases between. The CDR3 region is CASSLDREEDLLSSGNTIYF. Here the CDR3 DNA reads TGTGCCAGCAGCTTAGATCGAGAAGAGGATTTGTTAAGCTCTGGAAACACCATATATTTT.

As regards this clonotype: This may arise from a read error, as a much more abundant clone is one base away. The chain uses TRBV5-4 and TRBJ2-3; TRBD1 aligns across 8 bases. The CDR3 covers 16 residues. Germline loops: CDR1 SGHNT, CDR2 YYREEE (reference sequence). The junction had 18 bases not matched to a gene; V was cut back by 6 bases and J by 9 bases. The CDR3 sequence: CASNPGAPGQDLTQYF. As DNA, the CDR3 is TGTGCCAGCAACCCGGGGGCCCCGGGACAGGATCTCACGCAGTATTTT.

This chain connects TRBV14 to TRBJ2-2, with D unclear. Germline V gene data show CDR1 as SGHDN and CDR2 as FVKESK. The V end lost 0 bases, the J end lost 6 bases, and 8 bases lay between the germline ends. This CDR3 comprises 14 residues. CDR3: CASSQDLRAGELFF. The CDR3 bases are TGTGCCAGCAGCCAAGATCTACGGGCCGGGGAGCTGTTTTTT.

This clonotype occurred a few times. The CDR3 loop reads CAISGMNTEAFF. Written as DNA, the CDR3 is TGTGCCATCAGTGGGATGAACACTGAAGCTTTCTTT. The V gene is TRBV10-3, the J gene TRBJ1-1; D unresolved. The CDR3 spans 12 residues. V was cut by 4 bases and J by 0 bases, with 3 bases left in between. Germline V gives CDR1 ENHRY, CDR2 SYGVKD.

This clonotype was picked up many times. The genes are TRBV7-6 and TRBJ2-2; TRBD2 matches 14 bases. V lost 3 bases, J lost 5 bases, and 2 bases stayed unmatched. Germline CDR1 and CDR2: SGHVS and FNYEAQ. The CDR3 extends over 16 amino acids. The CDR3: CASSLGTSGSTGELFF. CDR3 DNA: TGTGCCAGCAGCTTGGGGACTAGCGGGAGTACCGGGGAGCTGTTTTTT.

The rearrangement joins TRBV24-1 to TRBJ2-5; D tentatively fits TRBD1 or TRBD2 (6 bases each). Germline V CDR1 and CDR2: KGHDR, SFDVKD. CDR3 length: 16 residues. The V gene lost 1 base and the J gene lost 4 bases, with 15 bases spanning the gap. The CDR3 is CATSDFRWRGRETQYF. The CDR3 coding sequence is TGTGCCACCAGTGATTTCCGGTGGAGGGGGAGAGAGACCCAGTACTTC.

This chain joins TRBV29-1 and TRBJ2-1, with 8 bases fitting TRBD1. The CDR3 has 14 residues. In germline, CDR1 is SQVTM, CDR2 ANQGSEA. Trimming cost V 4 bases and J 6 bases; bases outside gene matches: 8. For the CDR3, the DNA is TGCAGCGTTGGGGCCAGGGGGCACATCAATGAGCAGTTCTTC. Translated: CSVGARGHINEQFF.